This T cell receptor (beta chain) was found in a study of tumor-infiltrating lymphocytes in primary liver carcinoma. Across the whole study: Measuring about 4 to 10 cm across, the tumors were staged as T1-T3 N0M0. Regardless of tissue type, samples showed similar yields of roughly 3.65 to 8 million productive TCRbeta reads.

On this clonotype itself: Its matching antigen is unknown.

General study results and limits: Tumors significantly exceeded blood in top-250-clone fraction (p = 0.039). Tumor-adjacent and tumor-blood pairs shared a smaller degree of overlap than tumor region pairs.

Trimming cost V 7 bases and J 0 bases, with 19 bases left between them. The CDR3 is 16 residues long. CDR1 SNHLY and CDR2 FYNNEI come from the germline V gene. The investigators made TCR beta cDNA from about 510 ng total RNA, using a constant-region primer. The TCR beta library was amplified through three nested multiplex PCR rounds in a modified ARM-PCR procedure. TRBV1-TRBV30 forward primers paired with a C-beta reverse primer were used in the first two PCR rounds, which ran approximately 10 cycles each. Each CDR3 protein gets one entry after TCRdb re-called the multiplex PCR reads with MiXCR. The table records approximately 74,000 distinct CDR3 sequences, 70% to 80% of them present only once. Without any cell sorting, about 20-31 mg of bulk tissue yielded co-extracted RNA and DNA.

The sample comprised liver tumor tissue from sampling region 4. Subset denoted: tumor region T4, right-lateral pole. This clonotype was sampled from a woman aged 55-70 years with primary liver carcinoma and hepatitis B virus infection. The gene calls are TRBV2 and TRBJ2-7, with D perhaps TRBD1 (6 bases). CDR3 bases: TGTGCCAGCACTCAAAGGGCCCGGGACACCTCCTACGAGCAGTACTTC. Translation: CASTQRARDTSYEQYF.